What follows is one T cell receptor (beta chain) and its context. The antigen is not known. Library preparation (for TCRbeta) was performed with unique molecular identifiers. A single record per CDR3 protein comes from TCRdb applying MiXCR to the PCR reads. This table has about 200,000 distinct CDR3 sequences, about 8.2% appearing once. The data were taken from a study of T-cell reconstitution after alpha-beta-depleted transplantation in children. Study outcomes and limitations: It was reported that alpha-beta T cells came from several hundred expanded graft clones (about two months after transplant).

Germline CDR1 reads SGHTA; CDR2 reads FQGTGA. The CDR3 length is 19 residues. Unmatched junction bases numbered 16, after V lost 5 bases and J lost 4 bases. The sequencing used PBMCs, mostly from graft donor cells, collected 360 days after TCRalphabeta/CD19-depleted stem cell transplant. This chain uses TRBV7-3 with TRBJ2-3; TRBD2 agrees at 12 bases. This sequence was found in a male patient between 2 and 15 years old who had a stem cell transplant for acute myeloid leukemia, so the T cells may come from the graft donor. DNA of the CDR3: TGTGCCAGCAGCCAAACCTTTACGACTAGCGGGAGTATTGCAGATACGCAGTATTTT. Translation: CASSQTFTTSGSIADTQYF.